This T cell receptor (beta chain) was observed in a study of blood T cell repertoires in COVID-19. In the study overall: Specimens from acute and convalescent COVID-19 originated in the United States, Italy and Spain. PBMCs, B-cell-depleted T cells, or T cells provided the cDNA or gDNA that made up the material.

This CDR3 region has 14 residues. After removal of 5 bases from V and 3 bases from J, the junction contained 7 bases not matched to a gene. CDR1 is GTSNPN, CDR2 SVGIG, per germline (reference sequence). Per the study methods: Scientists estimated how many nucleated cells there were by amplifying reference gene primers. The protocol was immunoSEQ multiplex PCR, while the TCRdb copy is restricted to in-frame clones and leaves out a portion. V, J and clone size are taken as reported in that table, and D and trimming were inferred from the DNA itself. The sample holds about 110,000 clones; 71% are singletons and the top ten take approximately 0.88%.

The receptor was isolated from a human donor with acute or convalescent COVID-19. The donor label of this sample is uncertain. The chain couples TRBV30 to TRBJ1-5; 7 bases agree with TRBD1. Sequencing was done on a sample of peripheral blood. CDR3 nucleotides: TGTGCCTGGGGTAGGGGGACAGACAATCAGCCCCAGCATTTT. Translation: CAWGRGTDNQPQHF.